One sample yielded the 17 T cell receptor beta chains listed below, sequenced in a study of early T cells in non-severe SARS-CoV-2 infection. One entry per CDR3 protein results from TCRdb running MiXCR on the 5' RACE reads. The sample gives approximately 90,000 distinct CDR3 sequences, around 17% of which show up once; around 4.9% is in the top ten. The sample was whole blood, taken at baseline. Every receptor here comes from an adult who was a healthcare worker with PCR-confirmed SARS-CoV-2 infection or an uninfected control (not recorded which).

This clonotype was seen a handful of times. The chain links TRBV29-1 to TRBJ1-1; D possibly corresponds to TRBD1 (6 bases). Trimming removed 4 bases from V and 5 bases from J, with 11 bases in between. This CDR3 contains 12 residues. Germline CDR1 and CDR2: SQVTM and ANQGSEA. As DNA, the CDR3 is TGCAGCGTTGTACAGGGATGGACTGAAGCTTTCTTT. This gives the protein CSVVQGWTEAFF.

The chain couples TRBV20-1 to TRBJ2-3, with TRBD2 matching over 11 bases. V shed 0 bases, J shed 7 bases, and the junction held 3 bases outside the gene matches. The length of the CDR3 is 14 residues. Per the germline V gene, CDR1 is DFQATT and CDR2 is SNEGSKA (reference sequence). CDR3 region: CSARDSGRAYTQYF. The CDR3 DNA is TGCAGTGCTAGAGATAGCGGGAGGGCCTATACGCAGTATTTT.

Regarding this clonotype: One end of the junction varies from germline; a read error may be responsible. V and J are TRBV7-9 and TRBJ2-7; 12 nucleotides match TRBD2. Per germline, CDR1 SEHNR and CDR2 FQNEAQ (reference sequence). The CDR3 spans 20 residues. The CDR3 coding sequence is TGTGCCAGCAGCTTAGTATCACCCTTTTGGACTAGCGGGACAACCTACGAGCAGCACTTC. Protein sequence: CASSLVSPFWTSGTTYEQHF.

This clonotype appeared many times. This chain uses TRBV19 with TRBJ2-7; D uncertain. This CDR3 region has 13 residues. Germline lookup yields CDR1 LNHDA and CDR2 SQIVND (reference sequence). V gave up 10 bases and J gave up 0 bases, with 13 bases separating them. CDR3 sequence reads: CATRAESSYEQYF. The CDR3 DNA is TGTGCCACACGGGCAGAGAGCTCCTACGAGCAGTACTTC.

The chain recombines TRBV7-2 with TRBJ2-1; no clear D. The CDR3 is 14 amino acids. V gave up 2 bases and J gave up 5 bases, with 10 bases separating them. The V gene's germline CDR1 is SGHTA and CDR2 FQGNSA. CDR3 loop: CASSLSNSNNEQFF. The CDR3 DNA reads TGTGCCAGCAGCTTAAGTAACAGCAACAATGAGCAGTTCTTC.

The rearrangement joins TRBV30 to TRBJ2-5; D uncertain. The germline V gene has CDR1 GTSNPN and CDR2 SVGIG (reference sequence). V lost 7 bases to trimming and J lost 4 bases, with 16 bases between them. CDR3 length: 13 residues. This CDR3 reads CALNLLLPETQYF. CDR3 DNA sequence: TGTGCCTTAAATCTACTTCTTCCAGAGACCCAGTACTTC.

This sequence joins TRBV9 and TRBJ2-3; TRBD2 matches at 10 bases. Germline CDR1 reads SGDLS; CDR2 reads YYNGEE. The J segment lost 2 bases and the V segment lost 3 bases, leaving 9 bases of the junction unmatched. The CDR3 totals 17 residues. CDR3 in amino acids: CASSARTGTSDTDTQYF. The CDR3 DNA follows: TGTGCCAGCAGCGCTAGAACCGGGACTAGCGACACAGATACGCAGTATTTT.

This sequence joins TRBV12-3 or TRBV12-4 and TRBJ1-6; D unresolved. The V gene lost 5 bases and the J gene lost 9 bases, with 11 bases spanning the gap. The CDR3 spans 13 residues. Here the CDR3 DNA reads TGTGCCAGCAGTAATGACGTGTCTTCACCCCTCCACTTT. This translates into CASSNDVSSPLHF.

The sample holds one count of this clonotype. The V call is TRBV20-1, the J call TRBJ2-7; 12 nucleotides align to TRBD1. V was clipped by 3 bases and J by 5 bases; unmatched bases: 5. The CDR3 consists of 14 residues. Germline V gene data show CDR1 as DFQATT and CDR2 as SNEGSKA (reference sequence). The CDR3 DNA reads as TGCAGTGCTAGGGGGGACAGGGGGCTTCACGAGCAGTACTTC. It translates to CSARGDRGLHEQYF.

In this sample, this clonotype turned up a few times. A read error may account for a junction end that differs from germline. J is TRBJ2-1 and V is TRBV29-1, with TRBD1 matching over 10 bases. The CDR3 loop spans 13 amino acids. Germline loops: CDR1 SQVTM, CDR2 ANQGSEA. The CDR3 nucleotides read TGCAGCGCTGAACCGGGACAGGGGAATGAGCAGTTCTTC. Protein sequence: CSAEPGQGNEQFF.

V is TRBV20-1 and J is TRBJ2-2; no reliable D call. The CDR3 extends over 14 amino acids. Germline V CDR1 and CDR2: DFQATT, SNEGSKA (reference sequence). Trimming removed 5 bases at V and 0 bases at J, with 10 bases between. CDR3 bases: TGCAGTGCTTCTGACTCCGCGAACACCGGGGAGCTGTTTTTT. Translating gives CSASDSANTGELFF.

DNA for the CDR3: TGTGCCAGCATCCCGTTTGGGGTATGGACCGGGGAGCTGTTTTTT. The encoded protein is CASIPFGVWTGELFF. The rearrangement links TRBV7-8 to TRBJ2-2, with D uncertain. CDR1 SGHVS and CDR2 FQNEAQ come from the germline V gene. CDR3 size: 15 residues. The V end was cut by 7 bases, the J end by 5 bases, with 17 bases between.

This clonotype was counted between two and nine times. This chain connects TRBV9 to TRBJ2-7; D is uncertain. This CDR3 contains 13 residues. Germline V lookup: CDR1 SGDLS, CDR2 YYNGEE. Trimming pared 0 bases from V and 6 bases from J, leaving 10 bases between. CDR3 sequence (DNA): TGTGCCAGCAGCGTAGGCCCTAGTTCCGAGCAGTACTTC. It encodes CASSVGPSSEQYF. Complete variable domain (other parts from reference TRBV9 and TRBJ2-7): DSGVTQTPKHLITATGQRVTLRCSPRSGDLSVYWYQQSLDQGLQFLIQYYNGEERAKGNILERFSAQQFPDLHSELNLSSLELGDSALYFCASSVGPSSEQYFGPGTRLTVT.

The chain joins TRBV5-6 to TRBJ1-4; tentative D call: TRBD1 (5 bases). The germline gives CDR1 SGHDT, CDR2 YYEEEE. The CDR3 length is 14 residues. With 4 bases removed from V and 10 bases from J, the gap between germline ends came to 17 bases. The CDR3, as DNA: TGTGCCAGCAGCCTGGAGCTTACGGGGGGAAAACTGTTTTTT. Its protein product is CASSLELTGGKLFF. Supplemented by reference TRBV5-6 and TRBJ1-4, the full variable domain reads DAGVTQSPTHLIKTRGQQVTLRCSPKSGHDTVSWYQQALGQGPQFIFQYYEEEERQRGNFPDRFSGHQFPNYSSELNVNALLLGDSALYLCASSLELTGGKLFFGSGTQLSVL.

This clonotype came up many times. The chain has TRBV2 and TRBJ2-3; D possibly uses TRBD1 or TRBD2 (6 bases each). The CDR3 spans 15 residues. Germline V CDR1 and CDR2: SNHLY, FYNNEI. V gave up 2 bases and J gave up 2 bases, with 11 bases separating them. The CDR3 DNA follows: TGTGCCAGCAGTGAAAGGGGGGCCGCCACAGATACGCAGTATTTT. Protein: CASSERGAATDTQYF.

In its sample, this clonotype was seen a few times. V gene TRBV20-1 combines with J gene TRBJ2-3; D is undetermined. V was clipped by 6 bases and J by 4 bases, with 8 bases between them. The CDR3 extends over 11 amino acids. Germline V gene lookup returns CDR1 DFQATT and CDR2 SNEGSKA (reference sequence). CDR3 nucleotides: TGCAGTGCCCTAAGGTCAGATACGCAGTATTTT. Translated: CSALRSDTQYF.

The DNA for the CDR3 is TGTGCCAGCAGCTTACAGGCGGTAGGGCCCGGCCCGTTCTTC. It codes for CASSLQAVGPGPFF. The chain has TRBV7-9 and TRBJ2-1; no definite D call. The germline V and J ends were trimmed by 2 bases and 15 bases, with 20 bases remaining between them. CDR1 and CDR2 (germline): SEHNR, FQNEAQ (reference sequence). This CDR3 spans 14 amino acids.